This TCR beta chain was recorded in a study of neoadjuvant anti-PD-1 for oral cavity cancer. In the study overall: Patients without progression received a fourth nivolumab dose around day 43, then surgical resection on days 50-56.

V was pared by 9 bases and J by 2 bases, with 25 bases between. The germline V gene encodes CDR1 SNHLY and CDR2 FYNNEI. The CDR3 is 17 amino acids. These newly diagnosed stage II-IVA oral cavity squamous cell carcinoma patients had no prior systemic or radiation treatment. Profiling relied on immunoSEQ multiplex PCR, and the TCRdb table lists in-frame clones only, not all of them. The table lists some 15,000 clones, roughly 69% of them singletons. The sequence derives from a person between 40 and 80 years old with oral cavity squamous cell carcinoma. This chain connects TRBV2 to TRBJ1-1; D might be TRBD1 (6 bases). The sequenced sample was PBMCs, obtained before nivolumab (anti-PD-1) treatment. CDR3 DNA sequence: TGTGCCAGTACCTTCCCGGGGGCAGGAGCCATCAACACTGAAGCTTTCTTT. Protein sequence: CASTFPGAGAINTEAFF.